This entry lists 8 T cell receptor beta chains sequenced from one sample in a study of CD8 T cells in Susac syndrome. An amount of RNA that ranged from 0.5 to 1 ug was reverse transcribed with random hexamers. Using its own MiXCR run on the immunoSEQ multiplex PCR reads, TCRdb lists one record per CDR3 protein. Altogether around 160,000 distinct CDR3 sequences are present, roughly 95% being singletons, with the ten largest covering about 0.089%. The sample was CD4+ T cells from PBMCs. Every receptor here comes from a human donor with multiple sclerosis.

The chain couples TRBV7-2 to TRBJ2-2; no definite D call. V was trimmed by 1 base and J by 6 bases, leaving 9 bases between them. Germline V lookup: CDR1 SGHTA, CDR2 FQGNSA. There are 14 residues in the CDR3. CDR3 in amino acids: CASSLVRLAGELFF. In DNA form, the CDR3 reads TGTGCCAGCAGCTTAGTACGATTGGCCGGGGAGCTGTTTTTT.

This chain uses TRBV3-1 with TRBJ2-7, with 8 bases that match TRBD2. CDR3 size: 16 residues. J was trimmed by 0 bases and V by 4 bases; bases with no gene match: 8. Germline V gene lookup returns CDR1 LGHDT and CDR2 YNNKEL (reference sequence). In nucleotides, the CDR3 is TGTGCCAGCAGCCCGAGCGGGAGCTTGGGCTCCTACGAGCAGTACTTC. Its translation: CASSPSGSLGSYEQYF.

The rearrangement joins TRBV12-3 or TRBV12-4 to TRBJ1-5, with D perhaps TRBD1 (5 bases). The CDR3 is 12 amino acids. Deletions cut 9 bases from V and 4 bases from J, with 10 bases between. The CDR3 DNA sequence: TGTGCCAGTGGGGCACTAAATCAGCCCCAGCATTTT. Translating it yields CASGALNQPQHF.

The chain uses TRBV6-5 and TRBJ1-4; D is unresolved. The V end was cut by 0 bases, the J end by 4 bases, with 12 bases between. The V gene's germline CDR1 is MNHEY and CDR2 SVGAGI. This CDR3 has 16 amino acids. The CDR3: CASSYSGQPHNEKLFF. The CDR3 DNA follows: TGTGCCAGCAGTTACTCAGGGCAGCCTCATAATGAAAAACTGTTTTTT.

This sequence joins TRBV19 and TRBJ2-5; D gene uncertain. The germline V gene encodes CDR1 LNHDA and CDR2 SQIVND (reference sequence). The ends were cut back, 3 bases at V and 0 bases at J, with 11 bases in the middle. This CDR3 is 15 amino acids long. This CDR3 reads CASSIDPRYQETQYF. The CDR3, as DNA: TGTGCCAGTAGTATCGACCCACGGTACCAAGAGACCCAGTACTTC.

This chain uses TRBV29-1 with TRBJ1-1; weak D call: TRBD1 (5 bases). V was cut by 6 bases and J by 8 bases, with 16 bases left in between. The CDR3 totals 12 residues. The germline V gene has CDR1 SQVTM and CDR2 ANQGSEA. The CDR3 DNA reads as TGCAGCGTAGGAGTAGGGGCCGACGAAGCTTTCTTT. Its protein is CSVGVGADEAFF. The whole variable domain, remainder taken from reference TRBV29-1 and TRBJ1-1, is SAVISQKPSRDICQRGTSLTIQCQVDSQVTMMFWYRQQPGQSLTLIATANQGSEATYESGFVIDKFPISRPNLTFSTLTVSNMSPEDSSIYLCSVGVGADEAFFGQGTRLTVV.

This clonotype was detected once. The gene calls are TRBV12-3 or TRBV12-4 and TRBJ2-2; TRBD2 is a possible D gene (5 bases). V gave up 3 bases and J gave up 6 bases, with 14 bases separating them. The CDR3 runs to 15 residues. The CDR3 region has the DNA TGTGCCAGCAGTTTCGGGTCAGCTAGCCCCGGGGAGCTGTTTTTT. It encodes CASSFGSASPGELFF.

The CDR3 bases are TGTGCCAGCAGCCTACTGGGGGGGGGTGGTTGGAACGAGCAGTACTTC. Translated: CASSLLGGGGWNEQYF. This rearrangement joins TRBV7-2 to TRBJ2-7; 7 bases match TRBD2. Per the germline V gene, CDR1 is SGHTA and CDR2 is FQGNSA. V was clipped by 5 bases and J by 5 bases; unmatched bases: 15. This CDR3 is built from 16 residues.